The sequence of this TCR beta chain was determined in a study of blood T cell repertoires in COVID-19. Study-wide background: There were acute and convalescent COVID-19 samples, and they came from the United States, Italy and Spain. T cells, B-cell-depleted T cells, or PBMCs supplied cDNA or gDNA.

The authors' processing: Reference gene primer amplification gave estimated nucleated cell counts. Here immunoSEQ multiplex PCR was the method, and the copy in TCRdb shows in-frame clones only, minus some. V, J and clone size are taken as reported in that table, and D and trimming were inferred from the DNA itself. The sample consists of fewer than 150,000 clones, around 87% of them appearing once. The CDR3 totals 15 residues. Germline CDR1 reads SGHKS; CDR2 reads YYEKEE (reference sequence). V lost 4 bases, J lost 9 bases, and 13 bases stayed unmatched. The rearrangement uses TRBV5-5 and TRBJ2-7; 10 nucleotides line up with TRBD1. This clonotype was sampled from a middle-aged woman with acute or convalescent COVID-19. What was sequenced was peripheral blood. CDR3 nucleotide sequence: TGTGCCAGCAGCCACGTGGGGACAGGGGTGGATCGGCAGTACTTC. As protein: CASSHVGTGVDRQYF.